This entry lists 12 T cell receptor beta chains sequenced from one sample in a study of shared clonotypes between healthy human individuals. Some clones are missing from TCRdb's copy, which holds only in-frame ones; the method was immunoSEQ multiplex PCR. The data show around 990,000 clones, approximately 80% seen once. Sequencing used memory CD4+ T cells from PBMCs. Subset here: CD45RA-negative fraction. Source of these receptors: a man aged 18 to 29 in good health. Some clones in this sample may be carry-over from other donors' samples.

The V call is TRBV5-6, the J call TRBJ2-3; 9 nucleotides line up with TRBD2. Trimming at V came to 5 bases and at J to 3 bases, leaving 13 bases not matched to a gene. Germline lookup yields CDR1 SGHDT and CDR2 YYEEEE. The CDR3 loop spans 17 amino acids. CDR3 sequence reads: CASSRIFSGSGTDTQYF. CDR3 in DNA: TGTGCCAGCAGTCGAATCTTTAGCGGGAGTGGTACAGATACGCAGTATTTT.

The V gene is TRBV19, the J gene TRBJ1-3; no firm D call. There are 14 residues in the CDR3. The ends were cut back, 6 bases at V and 0 bases at J, with 9 bases in the middle. CDR1 and CDR2 from the germline V gene are LNHDA and SQIVND (reference sequence). The CDR3 spells CASRRLHSGNTIYF. The DNA of the CDR3 is TGTGCCAGTAGGAGGCTGCACTCTGGAAACACCATATATTTT.

The rearrangement joins TRBV6-5 to TRBJ2-2; TRBD1 is a possible D gene (6 bases). The CDR3 runs 15 residues. In germline, CDR1 is MNHEY, CDR2 SVGAGI. Trimming left V 8 bases short and J 1 base short, with 14 bases between. The CDR3 coding sequence is TGTGCCAGCCAACCCGGGACACTGAACACCGGGGAGCTGTTTTTT. It yields the protein CASQPGTLNTGELFF.

This chain links TRBV9 with TRBJ2-3; D is uncertain. This CDR3 is built from 14 residues. The germline gives CDR1 SGDLS, CDR2 YYNGEE. The V end lost 1 base, the J end lost 0 bases, and 6 bases lay between the germline ends. The CDR3 DNA sequence: TGTGCCAGCAGCGTAATTGGAAGCACAGATACGCAGTATTTT. It codes for CASSVIGSTDTQYF.

The chain employs TRBV30 and TRBJ2-2; possible D gene TRBD2, 6 bases. This CDR3 has 14 residues. V lost 3 bases and J 2 bases, leaving 10 bases between the germline ends. Germline values: CDR1 GTSNPN, CDR2 SVGIG (reference sequence). The CDR3 loop reads CAWRGGTNTGELFF. The CDR3 nucleotides read TGTGCCTGGAGGGGGGGAACAAACACCGGGGAGCTGTTTTTT.

This clone was seen repeatedly, ten times or more. This sequence joins TRBV19 and TRBJ1-2; 9 nucleotides align to TRBD1. After removal of 3 bases from V and 2 bases from J, the junction contained 4 bases not matched to a gene. Looked up from germline, CDR1 is LNHDA and CDR2 is SQIVND (reference sequence). CDR3 length equals 15 residues. The CDR3 DNA reads TGTGCCAGTAGTATCGGGACAGGGAGGAACTATGGCTACACCTTC. Protein: CASSIGTGRNYGYTF.

This clone was found once. One junction end does not reproduce the germline sequence, and a read error may be involved. This chain joins TRBV7-9 and TRBJ2-7; 8 nucleotides align to TRBD1. The CDR3 is made up of 19 amino acids. Germline values: CDR1 SEHNR, CDR2 FQNEAQ (reference sequence). The CDR3 DNA follows: TGTGCCAGCGGCTTAGAGGTGAGAACAGGGGGACTGGGGTCCTACGAGCAGTACTTC. It is translated as CASGLEVRTGGLGSYEQYF. Full variable domain (outside the CDR3, taken from reference TRBV7-9 and TRBJ2-7): DTGVSQNPRHKITKRGQNVTFRCDPISEHNRLYWYRQTLGQGPEFLTYFQNEAQLEKSRLLSDRFSAERPKGSFSTLEIQRTEQGDSAMYLCASGLEVRTGGLGSYEQYFGPGTRLTVT.

V is TRBV5-1 and J is TRBJ1-3; D ambiguous. V shed 0 bases and J shed 3 bases, with 10 bases lying between them. This CDR3 region has 15 residues. The V gene's germline CDR1 is SGHRS and CDR2 YFSETQ. This CDR3 reads CASSLEYGGGNTIYF. The CDR3 DNA reads as TGCGCCAGCAGCTTGGAGTACGGAGGTGGAAACACCATATATTTT. Together with reference TRBV5-1 and TRBJ1-3, the CDR3 gives the full variable domain: KAGVTQTPRYLIKTRGQQVTLSCSPISGHRSVSWYQQTPGQGLQFLFEYFSETQRNKGNFPGRFSGRQFSNSRSEMNVSTLELGDSALYLCASSLEYGGGNTIYFGEGSWLTVV.

The chain joins TRBV7-8 to TRBJ2-5, with no clear D. The CDR3 is 15 residues long. Germline-derived CDR1 and CDR2 are SGHVS and FQNEAQ. V lost 0 bases to trimming and J lost 8 bases, with 16 bases between them. For the CDR3, the DNA is TGTGCCAGCAGCTTAGCGGGCTGGATAAGAGAAACCCAGTACTTC. It specifies CASSLAGWIRETQYF.

This sequence joins TRBV2 and TRBJ2-5; 8 bases are a match to TRBD1. The CDR3 covers 14 residues. With V trimmed by 5 bases and J by 5 bases, 7 bases remained unmatched. Per germline, CDR1 SNHLY and CDR2 FYNNEI. CDR3 in amino acids: CASSTGQGLETQYF. For the CDR3, the DNA is TGTGCCAGCAGTACCGGACAGGGTCTCGAGACCCAGTACTTC.

The V and J genes are TRBV10-1 and TRBJ1-1; 8 bases are a match to TRBD1. Trimming at V came to 3 bases and at J to 4 bases, leaving 7 bases not matched to a gene. From germline, CDR1 is WNHNN and CDR2 SYGVQD (reference sequence). The CDR3 consists of 15 residues. The CDR3, as DNA: TGCGCCAGCAGTGAATCGACAGGGGACGCCACTGAAGCTTTCTTT. Residues: CASSESTGDATEAFF.

This chain connects TRBV30 to TRBJ2-3; 9 bases match TRBD1. Germline CDR1 is GTSNPN and CDR2 is SVGIG (reference sequence). J gave up 4 bases and V 5 bases, and 13 bases lay outside the gene matches. This CDR3 comprises 16 residues. CDR3 coding DNA: TGTGCCTGGGACAGACTGGGGACAGGGCTCGCAGATACGCAGTATTTT. Translating it yields CAWDRLGTGLADTQYF.